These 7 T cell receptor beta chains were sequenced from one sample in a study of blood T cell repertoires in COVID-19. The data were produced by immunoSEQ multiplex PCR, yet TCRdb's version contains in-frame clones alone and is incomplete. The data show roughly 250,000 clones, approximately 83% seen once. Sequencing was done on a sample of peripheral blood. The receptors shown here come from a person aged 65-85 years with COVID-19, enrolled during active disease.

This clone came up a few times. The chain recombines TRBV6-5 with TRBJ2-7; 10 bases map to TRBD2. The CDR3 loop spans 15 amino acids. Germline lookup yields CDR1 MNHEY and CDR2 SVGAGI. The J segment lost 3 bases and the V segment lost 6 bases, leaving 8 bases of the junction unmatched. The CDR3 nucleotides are TGTGCCAGCAGGACGTGGACTAGCGGCGTCTACGAGCAGTACTTC. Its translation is CASRTWTSGVYEQYF.

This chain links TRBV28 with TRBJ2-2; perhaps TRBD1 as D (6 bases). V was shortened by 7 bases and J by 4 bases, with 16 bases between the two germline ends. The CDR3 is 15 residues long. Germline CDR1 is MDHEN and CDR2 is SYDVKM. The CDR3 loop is CASNTIPRGTGELFF. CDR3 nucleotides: TGTGCCAGCAACACCATACCCAGGGGCACCGGGGAGCTGTTTTTT.

DNA for the CDR3: TGCGCCAGCAGTCCCCGCCAGGGTTTTGGCGGAGCTTTCTTT. Its protein product is CASSPRQGFGGAFF. The rearrangement joins TRBV23-1 to TRBJ1-1; perhaps TRBD1 as D (5 bases). TRBV23-1 is marked as an open reading frame, function uncertain. The V end lost 4 bases, the J end lost 10 bases, and 19 bases lay between the germline ends. This CDR3 has 14 amino acids.

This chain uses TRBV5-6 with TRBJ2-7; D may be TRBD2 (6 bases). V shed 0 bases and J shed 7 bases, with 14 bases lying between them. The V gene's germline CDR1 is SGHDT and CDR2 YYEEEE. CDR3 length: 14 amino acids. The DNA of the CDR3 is TGTGCCAGCAGCTTGGGACTAGGGACGGGTGAGCAGTACTTC. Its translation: CASSLGLGTGEQYF.

The CDR3 here is CASSQLLATGETQYF. In DNA, the CDR3 is TGTGCCAGCAGCCAGTTATTAGCTACCGGTGAGACCCAGTACTTC. The chain employs TRBV3-1 (or the pseudogene TRBV3-2) and TRBJ2-5; D is uncertain. Trimming left V 3 bases short and J 5 bases short, with 16 bases between. Germline V gene lookup returns CDR1 LGHDT and CDR2 YNNKEL (reference sequence). The CDR3 covers 15 residues.

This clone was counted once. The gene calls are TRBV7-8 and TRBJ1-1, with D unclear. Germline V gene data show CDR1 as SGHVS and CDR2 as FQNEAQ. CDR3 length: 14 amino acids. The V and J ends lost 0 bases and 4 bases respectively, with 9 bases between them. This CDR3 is CASSLAAGSTEAFF. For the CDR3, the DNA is TGTGCCAGCAGCTTAGCGGCAGGCAGCACTGAAGCTTTCTTT.

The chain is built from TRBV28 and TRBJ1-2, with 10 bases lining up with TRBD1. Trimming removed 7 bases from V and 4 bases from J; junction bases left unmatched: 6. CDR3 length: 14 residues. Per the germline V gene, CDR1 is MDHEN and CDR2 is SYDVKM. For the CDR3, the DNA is TGTGCCAGCATTAGGAGGACAGGGGGCTATGGCTACACCTTC. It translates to CASIRRTGGYGYTF.